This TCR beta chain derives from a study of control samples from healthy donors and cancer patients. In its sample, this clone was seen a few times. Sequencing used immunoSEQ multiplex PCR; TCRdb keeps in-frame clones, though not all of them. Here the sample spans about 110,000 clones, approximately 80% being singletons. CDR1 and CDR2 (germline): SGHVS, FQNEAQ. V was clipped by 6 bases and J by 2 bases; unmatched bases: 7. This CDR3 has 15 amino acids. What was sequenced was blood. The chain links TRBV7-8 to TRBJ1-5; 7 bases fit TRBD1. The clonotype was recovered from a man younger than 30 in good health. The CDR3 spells CASRLGGAGNQPQHF. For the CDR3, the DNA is TGTGCCAGCAGACTAGGGGGCGCGGGCAATCAGCCCCAGCATTTT.